These 12 T cell receptor beta chains came from one sample sequenced in a study of response to subunit inactivated influenza vaccine. One entry per CDR3 protein, called by TCRdb with MiXCR from the RT-PCR reads. Of about 700,000 distinct CDR3 sequences listed, approximately 15% were seen once; the top ten hold 5.5% to 7%. The sequencing used PBMCs from blood, collected 14 to 15 days before vaccination. The receptors stem from a man aged 45-65 years who received an inactivated influenza vaccine.

This clonotype appeared a single time. V is TRBV7-2 and J is TRBJ2-3; 9 nucleotides agree with TRBD1. Trimming removed 8 bases from V and 0 bases from J; junction bases left unmatched: 6. Germline values: CDR1 SGHTA, CDR2 FQGNSA. The CDR3 covers 15 residues. In nucleotides, the CDR3 is TGTGCCAGCGTACCACAGGGGGCGAGCACAGATACGCAGTATTTT. As protein: CASVPQGASTDTQYF.

This clonotype was seen at least ten times. This CDR3 is CASSFSESQEQFF. DNA for the CDR3: TGTGCCAGCAGTTTTTCAGAGTCACAAGAGCAGTTCTTC. J is TRBJ2-1 and V is TRBV12-3 or TRBV12-4, with D unresolved. The CDR3 covers 13 residues. Between the trimmed V and J ends, which lost 3 bases and 10 bases, there was a span of 13 bases.

The V and J genes are TRBV6-1 and TRBJ2-7; D not certain. The germline V and J ends were trimmed by 5 bases and 3 bases, with 14 bases remaining between them. The CDR3 spans 14 residues. The germline gives CDR1 MNHNS, CDR2 SASEGT. DNA for the CDR3: TGTGCCAGCAGTCCTAAAGGGATCTTCTACGAGCAGTACTTC. Amino acid sequence: CASSPKGIFYEQYF.

This clonotype was found a few times. The chain couples TRBV7-2 to TRBJ2-5, with no clear D. The germline gives CDR1 SGHTA, CDR2 FQGNSA. This CDR3 has 14 amino acids. Trimming stripped 2 bases from V and 2 bases from J, with 9 bases between. This CDR3 is CASSLSEGQETQYF. For the CDR3, the DNA is TGTGCCAGCAGCTTATCCGAAGGGCAAGAGACCCAGTACTTC.

This clonotype has a handful of counts. V and J are TRBV29-1 and TRBJ1-1; no firm D call. The CDR3 has 14 residues. Germline assignment: CDR1 SQVTM and CDR2 ANQGSEA. Between the trimmed V and J ends, which lost 7 bases and 3 bases, there was a span of 18 bases. CDR3 DNA sequence: TGCAGCGCCAGGACCCCGGGGAGGGACACTGAAGCTTTCTTT. It codes for CSARTPGRDTEAFF.

This clonotype has a handful of counts. The chain joins TRBV7-2 to TRBJ1-1, with D possibly matching TRBD1 (5 bases). The germline CDR1 and CDR2 sequences are SGHTA and FQGNSA. This CDR3 is built from 13 residues. With 4 bases removed from V and 5 bases from J, the gap between germline ends came to 11 bases. The CDR3 coding sequence is TGTGCCAGCAGCTCCACTCGGGGGACTGAAGCTTTCTTT. Its translation: CASSSTRGTEAFF.

This clonotype appeared a few times. A much larger clone lies one base from this, so it may be a read error. This chain uses TRBV29-1 with TRBJ2-3; 15 bases fit TRBD2. The CDR3 covers 14 residues. The V gene's germline CDR1 is SQVTM and CDR2 ANQGSEA. The CDR3 is CTAGLAGGADTQYF. The CDR3 DNA follows: TGCACCGCAGGACTAGCGGGGGGGGCAGATACGCAGTATTTT.

This clonotype has only a few counts. The chain couples TRBV9 to TRBJ2-1; no clear D. Germline loops: CDR1 SGDLS, CDR2 YYNGEE. Trimming took 0 bases from V and 5 from J, leaving 6 bases between them. The CDR3 is made up of 13 amino acids. The CDR3 region has the DNA TGTGCCAGCAGCGTAGTGGGTAACAATGAGCAGTTCTTC. Translation gives CASSVVGNNEQFF.

The sample holds a few counts of this clonotype. This chain's CDR3 is CASSLLTGDTEAFF. The CDR3 DNA reads TGTGCCAGCAGTTTGTTGACAGGGGACACTGAAGCTTTCTTT. The chain combines TRBV27 with TRBJ1-1, with 8 bases lining up with TRBD1. CDR1 is MNHEY and CDR2 is SMNVEV in the germline V gene (reference sequence). The CDR3 is 14 residues long. V lost 3 bases and J lost 3; bases outside the gene matches: 3.

There are a few counts of this clonotype. The gene calls are TRBV28 and TRBJ2-7; a possible D gene is TRBD2 (5 bases). CDR1 and CDR2 (germline): MDHEN, SYDVKM. The germline V and J ends were trimmed by 7 bases and 0 bases, with 16 bases remaining between them. The length of the CDR3 is 15 residues. The CDR3 loop reads CASMEVGRSSYEQYF. The CDR3 DNA follows: TGTGCCAGCATGGAGGTTGGCAGGAGCTCCTACGAGCAGTACTTC.

This clonotype occurred a few times. The CDR3 DNA sequence: TGCAGCGTTGGAAGCGGGGTTCAAGAGACCCAGTACTTC. This gives the protein CSVGSGVQETQYF. The chain is built from TRBV29-1 and TRBJ2-5; 7 bases line up with TRBD2. With 4 bases clipped from V and 2 bases from J, the junction kept 4 bases outside the gene matches. The CDR3 consists of 13 residues. Germline CDR1 SQVTM, CDR2 ANQGSEA.

This clonotype was counted a few times. The chain recombines TRBV28 with TRBJ2-2, with D uncertain. Trimming left V 6 bases short and J 1 base short, with 6 bases between. From germline, CDR1 is MDHEN and CDR2 SYDVKM. CDR3 length: 13 amino acids. CDR3 sequence reads: CASSMGNTGELFF. The DNA of the CDR3 is TGTGCCAGCAGCATGGGGAACACCGGGGAGCTGTTTTTT.